Shown below are 26 T cell receptor beta chains from a single sample sequenced in a study of blood T cell repertoires in COVID-19. Method: immunoSEQ multiplex PCR; TCRdb's copy keeps in-frame clones and lacks some. The sample lists about 250,000 clones; approximately 85% were seen once. Specimen: PBMCs or T cells enriched from blood (not recorded which). The receptors come from a woman aged 50 to 65 with acute COVID-19.

On this clone itself: In the same sample, other DNA sequences code for this CDR3. The chain combines TRBV6-5 with TRBJ1-6, with 8 bases matching TRBD1. Germline CDR1 MNHEY, CDR2 SVGAGI. CDR3 length: 14 residues. V dropped 7 bases and J dropped 5; count of bases not matched to a gene: 4. CDR3 bases: TGTGCCAGCACTTCGACAGGGGATAATTCACCCCTCCACTTT. Its translation is CASTSTGDNSPLHF.

V is TRBV15 and J is TRBJ2-7, with D possibly TRBD2 on 7 matching bases. Germline V gene sequence: CDR1 LNHNV, CDR2 YYDKDF (reference sequence). The V end lost 5 bases, the J end lost 4 bases, and 15 bases lay between the germline ends. The CDR3 runs 14 residues. As DNA, the CDR3 is TGTGCCACCAGCGAGGGGGGGGCCGGGTACGAGCAGTACTTC. Its protein is CATSEGGAGYEQYF.

This CDR3 is CASSLERWGARDEQFF. The CDR3 DNA is TGCGCCAGCAGCTTGGAAAGGTGGGGCGCTCGTGATGAGCAGTTCTTC. V usage is TRBV5-1 and J usage is TRBJ2-1; D possibly corresponds to TRBD1 (5 bases). Germline loops: CDR1 SGHRS, CDR2 YFSETQ. Trimming took off 0 bases at V and 8 bases at J, with 18 bases between the two ends. The CDR3 covers 16 residues.

The rearrangement joins TRBV7-9 to TRBJ1-2; 9 bases map to TRBD1. Per the germline V gene, CDR1 is SEHNR and CDR2 is FQNEAQ (reference sequence). V was pared by 2 bases and J by 1 base, with 11 bases of the junction left unmatched. This CDR3 has 18 amino acids. The CDR3 nucleotides are TGTGCCAGCAGCTTACTTGTTACAGGGGGCCGTGTTAACTATGGCTACACCTTC. Translated, it gives CASSLLVTGGRVNYGYTF.

This rearrangement joins TRBV2 to TRBJ2-1; 9 bases agree with TRBD1. The germline gives CDR1 SNHLY, CDR2 FYNNEI. Trimming cost V 7 bases and J 4 bases; bases outside gene matches: 8. There are 15 residues in the CDR3. The CDR3 loop is CASNRQGTGYNEQFF. The CDR3 DNA reads TGTGCCAGCAATAGACAGGGGACAGGGTACAATGAGCAGTTCTTC. Full variable domain (missing parts from reference TRBV2 and TRBJ2-1): EPEVTQTPSHQVTQMGQEVILRCVPISNHLYFYWYRQILGQKVEFLVSFYNNEISEKSEIFDDQFSVERPDGSNFTLKIRSTKLEDSAMYFCASNRQGTGYNEQFFGPGTRLTVL.

The CDR3 sequence is CASSLSGAGQPQHF. In DNA form, the CDR3 reads TGTGCCAGCAGTTTATCGGGGGCGGGTCAGCCCCAGCATTTT. The J gene is TRBJ1-5, the V gene TRBV27, with D possibly being TRBD1 (6 bases). V dropped 0 bases and J dropped 6 bases, with 9 bases sitting between them. Germline V gives CDR1 MNHEY, CDR2 SMNVEV (reference sequence). This CDR3 has 14 amino acids.

This chain joins TRBV29-1 and TRBJ1-1, with D maybe TRBD1 (5 bases). Germline V lookup: CDR1 SQVTM, CDR2 ANQGSEA. There are 13 residues in the CDR3. Trimming removed 2 bases from V and 4 bases from J, with 11 bases in between. The CDR3, as DNA: TGCAGCGTTGAACCGGACACGGGCACTGAAGCTTTCTTT. It yields the protein CSVEPDTGTEAFF.

The J gene is TRBJ1-1, the V gene TRBV10-3; tentative D call: TRBD1 (5 bases). The V end was cut by 0 bases, the J end by 0 bases, with 5 bases between. The CDR3 covers 14 residues. Germline V gene sequence: CDR1 ENHRY, CDR2 SYGVKD. The CDR3: CAISESTVNTEAFF. CDR3 nucleotide sequence: TGTGCCATCAGTGAGTCGACAGTGAACACTGAAGCTTTCTTT.

V gene TRBV2 combines with J gene TRBJ1-3, with a possible D match to TRBD1 (5 bases). CDR3 length: 16 amino acids. CDR1 is SNHLY and CDR2 is FYNNEI in the germline V gene. Deletions cut 5 bases from V and 1 base from J, with 15 bases between. The CDR3 coding sequence is TGTGCCAGCAGTAGGGATCAGGGCGGATCTGGAAACACCATATATTTT. Translation: CASSRDQGGSGNTIYF.

Only one count was recorded for this clone. The chain is built from TRBV18 and TRBJ2-1; 7 bases are shared with TRBD2. The length of the CDR3 is 14 residues. Germline CDR1 is KGHSH and CDR2 is LQKENI. J gave up 5 bases and V 4 bases, and 5 bases lay outside the gene matches. This CDR3 reads CASSLASGDNEQFF. Here the CDR3 DNA reads TGTGCCAGCTCACTCGCTAGCGGAGACAATGAGCAGTTCTTC.

The chain employs TRBV29-1 and TRBJ1-6, with D perhaps matching TRBD1 (5 bases). This CDR3 is 13 amino acids long. Trimming left V 5 bases short and J 8 bases short, with 13 bases between. Germline-derived CDR1 and CDR2 are SQVTM and ANQGSEA. The CDR3 spells CSVCGRVDSPLHF. The DNA of the CDR3 is TGCAGCGTTTGTGGCAGGGTGGATTCACCCCTCCACTTT. The full variable domain, in which reference TRBV29-1 and TRBJ1-6 provide the parts outside the CDR3, is SAVISQKPSRDICQRGTSLTIQCQVDSQVTMMFWYRQQPGQSLTLIATANQGSEATYESGFVIDKFPISRPNLTFSTLTVSNMSPEDSSIYLCSVCGRVDSPLHFGNGTRLTVT.

This clone came up a few times. V and J are TRBV19 and TRBJ1-5; the D is unclear. The CDR3 totals 17 residues. V was cut by 0 bases and J by 2 bases, with 14 bases left in between. From germline, CDR1 is LNHDA and CDR2 SQIVND (reference sequence). The CDR3 DNA sequence: TGTGCCAGTAGTATAGATCTCGACACCGGGGGCAATCAGCCCCAGCATTTT. Protein sequence: CASSIDLDTGGNQPQHF.

This clone was seen only once. The CDR3 spells CASSLLQLLSPLHF. CDR3 bases: TGTGCCAGCAGCTTACTCCAGTTGTTGTCACCCCTCCACTTT. The chain is built from TRBV7-9 and TRBJ1-6; D call uncertain. The V gene's germline CDR1 is SEHNR and CDR2 FQNEAQ (reference sequence). Trimming cost V 2 bases and J 10 bases, with 12 bases left between them. CDR3 length: 14 amino acids.

The chain joins TRBV12-3 or TRBV12-4 to TRBJ1-1, with 7 bases that match TRBD1. Losses at the gene ends were 6 bases for V and 5 bases for J; bases not matched to a gene: 3. The CDR3 spans 12 residues. CDR3 nucleotide sequence: TGTGCCAGCAGATTGGGACAGACTGAAGCTTTCTTT. Amino acids: CASRLGQTEAFF.

This clone was observed once. The genes are TRBV12-3 or TRBV12-4 and TRBJ1-1, with D perhaps matching TRBD1 (5 bases). V lost 3 bases to trimming and J lost 2 bases, with 7 bases between them. The CDR3 spans 13 residues. The CDR3 loop reads CASSFDSNTEAFF. In DNA form, the CDR3 reads TGTGCCAGCAGTTTCGACAGCAACACTGAAGCTTTCTTT.

The rearrangement uses TRBV7-3 and TRBJ1-1; 8 nucleotides align to TRBD1. The germline V gene has CDR1 SGHTA and CDR2 FQGTGA. The CDR3 is 14 amino acids. Trimming removed 2 bases from V and 1 base from J; junction bases left unmatched: 0. The CDR3 bases are TGTGCCAGCAGCTTAGGGACAGGGAACACTGAAGCTTTCTTT. This sequence encodes CASSLGTGNTEAFF.

The chain is built from TRBV19 and TRBJ1-6; D is possibly TRBD1 (5 bases). CDR1 is LNHDA and CDR2 is SQIVND in the germline V gene (reference sequence). The V gene lost 9 bases and the J gene lost 8 bases, with 23 bases spanning the gap. CDR3 length: 16 amino acids. The CDR3 sequence is CASAILGQSKDSPLHF. In DNA, the CDR3 is TGTGCCAGCGCTATTCTGGGGCAGTCAAAGGATTCACCCCTCCACTTT. Complete variable domain (other parts from reference TRBV19 and TRBJ1-6): DGGITQSPKYLFRKEGQNVTLSCEQNLNHDAMYWYRQDPGQGLRLIYYSQIVNDFQKGDIAEGYSVSREKKESFPLTVTSAQKNPTAFYLCASAILGQSKDSPLHFGNGTRLTVT.

The CDR3 sequence is CASSESLAGGADEQFF. The CDR3 coding sequence is TGCGCCAGCAGTGAGTCTTTAGCGGGGGGCGCGGATGAGCAGTTCTTC. V usage is TRBV10-1 and J usage is TRBJ2-1; 10 bases are shared with TRBD2. This CDR3 comprises 16 residues. Germline assignment: CDR1 WNHNN and CDR2 SYGVQD (reference sequence). Unmatched junction bases numbered 7, after V lost 0 bases and J lost 8 bases.

The chain joins TRBV4-3 to TRBJ2-2, with D possibly TRBD1 on 5 matching bases. Trimming took off 6 bases at V and 4 bases at J, with 18 bases between the two ends. CDR1 LGHNA and CDR2 YSLEER come from the germline V gene. The CDR3 runs to 16 residues. DNA of the CDR3: TGCGCCAGCAGTTTCAGGGCAGGATTGGGCACCGGGGAGCTGTTTTTT. This gives the protein CASSFRAGLGTGELFF.

This clone was recorded only once. This chain joins TRBV6-5 and TRBJ2-1, with a possible D match to TRBD2 (5 bases). The length of the CDR3 is 14 residues. CDR1 MNHEY and CDR2 SVGAGI come from the germline V gene. Trimming removed 7 bases from V and 3 bases from J, with 13 bases in between. The CDR3 bases are TGTGCCAGCACGAGAGGGTCGGTCTACAATGAGCAGTTCTTC. This translates into CASTRGSVYNEQFF.

The chain employs TRBV19 and TRBJ1-2; 11 positions match TRBD1. The CDR3 covers 15 residues. Germline lookup yields CDR1 LNHDA and CDR2 SQIVND (reference sequence). J gave up 6 bases and V 6 bases, and 9 bases lay outside the gene matches. The CDR3 loop is CASRLGQGVNHGYTF. The CDR3 nucleotides are TGTGCCAGTAGACTGGGACAGGGGGTGAACCATGGCTACACCTTC.

The chain employs TRBV10-3 and TRBJ2-7, with TRBD1 identical over 7 bases. The germline CDR1 and CDR2 sequences are ENHRY and SYGVKD. V lost 4 bases to trimming and J lost 6 bases; unmatched junction nucleotides: 6. The CDR3 spans 13 residues. The CDR3 here is CAISAVAGGEQYF. The CDR3 nucleotides are TGTGCCATCAGTGCTGTCGCAGGGGGCGAGCAGTACTTC.

In this sample, this clone turned up a few times. Other DNA sequences in this specimen translate into the identical CDR3. The DNA of the CDR3 is TGTGCCAGCAGCTTATCCGGGGGGAACACTGAAGCTTTCTTT. This codes for CASSLSGGNTEAFF. The chain links TRBV7-9 to TRBJ1-1; D is possibly TRBD1 (5 bases). V lost 2 bases to trimming and J lost 1 base, with 8 bases between them. The CDR3 extends over 14 amino acids. Germline CDR1 reads SEHNR; CDR2 reads FQNEAQ (reference sequence).

The rearrangement joins TRBV5-4 to TRBJ1-2; D might be TRBD1 (5 bases). CDR1 is SGHNT and CDR2 is YYREEE in the germline V gene (reference sequence). V lost 6 bases, J lost 0 bases, and 12 bases lay in between. This CDR3 region has 14 residues. CDR3 nucleotides: TGTGCCAGCACCCGAGACAGCCCTAACTATGGCTACACCTTC. Translating it yields CASTRDSPNYGYTF.

This clone occurred once. The chain carries TRBV30 and TRBJ1-1; 7 nucleotides line up with TRBD1. The germline gives CDR1 GTSNPN, CDR2 SVGIG (reference sequence). The trim removed 4 bases at V and 1 base at J, leaving 9 bases unmatched. The CDR3 loop spans 15 amino acids. CDR3 nucleotide sequence: TGTGCCTGGAAGTCCTCGGGACAGTCGAACACTGAAGCTTTCTTT. This gives the protein CAWKSSGQSNTEAFF.

The V call is TRBV9, the J call TRBJ1-4; D remains unclear. The CDR3 sequence is 14 residues long. From germline, CDR1 is SGDLS and CDR2 YYNGEE. V gave up 4 bases and J gave up 8 bases, with 15 bases separating them. CDR3 loop: CASSSPGTAEKLFF. The CDR3, as DNA: TGTGCCAGCAGCTCCCCCGGCACAGCCGAAAAACTGTTTTTT. Full variable domain (remainder filled in from reference TRBV9 and TRBJ1-4): DSGVTQTPKHLITATGQRVTLRCSPRSGDLSVYWYQQSLDQGLQFLIQYYNGEERAKGNILERFSAQQFPDLHSELNLSSLELGDSALYFCASSSPGTAEKLFFGSGTQLSVL.